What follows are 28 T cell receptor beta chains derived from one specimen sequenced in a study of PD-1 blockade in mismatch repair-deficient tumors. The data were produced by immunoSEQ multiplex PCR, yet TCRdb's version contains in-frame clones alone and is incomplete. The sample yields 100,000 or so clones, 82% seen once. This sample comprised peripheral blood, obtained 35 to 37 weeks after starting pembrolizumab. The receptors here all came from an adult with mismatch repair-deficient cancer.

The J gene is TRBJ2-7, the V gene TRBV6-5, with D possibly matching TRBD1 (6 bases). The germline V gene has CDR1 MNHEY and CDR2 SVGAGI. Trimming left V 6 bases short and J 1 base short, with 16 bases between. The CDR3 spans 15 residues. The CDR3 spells CASRSHRDTSYEQYF. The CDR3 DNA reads TGTGCCAGCAGATCCCACCGGGACACTTCCTACGAGCAGTACTTC.

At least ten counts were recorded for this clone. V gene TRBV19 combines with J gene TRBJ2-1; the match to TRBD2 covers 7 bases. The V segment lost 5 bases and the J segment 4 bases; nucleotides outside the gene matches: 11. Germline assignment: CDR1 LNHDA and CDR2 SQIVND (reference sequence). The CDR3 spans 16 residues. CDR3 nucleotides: TGTGCCAGTAGTTCCCGGGAGCGGGGCAATTACAATGAGCAGTTCTTC. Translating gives CASSSRERGNYNEQFF.

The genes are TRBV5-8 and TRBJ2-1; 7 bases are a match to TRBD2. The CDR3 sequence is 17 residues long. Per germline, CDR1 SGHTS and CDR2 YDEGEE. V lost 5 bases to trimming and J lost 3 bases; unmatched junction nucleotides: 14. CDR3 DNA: TGTGCCAGCAGGTGGATGCGGGAGACTATTAGCTACAATGAGCAGTTCTTC. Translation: CASRWMRETISYNEQFF.

DNA of the CDR3: TGCGCCAGCAGCCAAGATCCGGACATCTCCTACGAGCAGTACTTC. Translation gives CASSQDPDISYEQYF. The chain recombines TRBV4-1 with TRBJ2-7; D perhaps matches TRBD1 (5 bases). Trimming took 0 bases from V and 0 from J, leaving 9 bases between them. The CDR3 has 15 amino acids. Germline CDR1 MGHRA, CDR2 YSYEKL.

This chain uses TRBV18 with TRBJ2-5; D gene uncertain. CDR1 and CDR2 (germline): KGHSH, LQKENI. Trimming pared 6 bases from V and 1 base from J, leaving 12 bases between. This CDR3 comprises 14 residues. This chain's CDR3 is CASSPTEIQETQYF. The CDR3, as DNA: TGTGCCAGCTCCCCAACAGAGATCCAAGAGACCCAGTACTTC. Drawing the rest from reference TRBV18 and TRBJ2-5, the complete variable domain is NAGVMQNPRHLVRRRGQEARLRCSPMKGHSHVYWYRQLPEEGLKFMVYLQKENIIDESGMPKERFSAEFPKEGPSILRIQQVVRGDSAAYFCASSPTEIQETQYFGPGTRLLVL.

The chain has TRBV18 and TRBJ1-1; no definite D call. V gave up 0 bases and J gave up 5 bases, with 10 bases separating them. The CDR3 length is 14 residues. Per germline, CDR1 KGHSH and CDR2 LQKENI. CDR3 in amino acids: CASSPPRASTEAFF. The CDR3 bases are TGTGCCAGCTCACCACCTCGGGCCAGTACTGAAGCTTTCTTT.

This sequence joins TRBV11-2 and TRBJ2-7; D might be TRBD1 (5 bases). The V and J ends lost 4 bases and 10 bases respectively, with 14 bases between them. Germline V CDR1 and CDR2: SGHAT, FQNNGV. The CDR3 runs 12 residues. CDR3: CASSSTSGSQYF. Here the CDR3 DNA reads TGTGCCAGCAGCTCAACATCAGGGTCCCAGTACTTC.

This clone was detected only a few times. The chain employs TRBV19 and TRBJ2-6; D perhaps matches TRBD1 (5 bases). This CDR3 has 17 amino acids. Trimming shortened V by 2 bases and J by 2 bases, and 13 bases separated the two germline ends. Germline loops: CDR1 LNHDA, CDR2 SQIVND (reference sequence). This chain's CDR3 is CASSISRRGTGANVLTF. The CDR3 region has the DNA TGTGCCAGTAGTATATCCCGAAGGGGTACTGGGGCCAACGTCCTGACTTTC.

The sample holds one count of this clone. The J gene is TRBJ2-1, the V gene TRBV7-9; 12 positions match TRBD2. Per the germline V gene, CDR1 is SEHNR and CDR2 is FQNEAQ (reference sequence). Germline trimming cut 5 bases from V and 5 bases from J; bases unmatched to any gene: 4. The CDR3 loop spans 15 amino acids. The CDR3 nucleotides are TGTGCCAGCAGCAAACTAGCGGGAGGTCACAATGAGCAGTTCTTC. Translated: CASSKLAGGHNEQFF.

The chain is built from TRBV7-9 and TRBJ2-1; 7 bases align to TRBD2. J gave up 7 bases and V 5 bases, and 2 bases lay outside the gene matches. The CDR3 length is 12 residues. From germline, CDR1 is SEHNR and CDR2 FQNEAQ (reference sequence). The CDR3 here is CASSSSGNEQFF. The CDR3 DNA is TGTGCCAGCAGCAGTAGCGGGAATGAGCAGTTCTTC.

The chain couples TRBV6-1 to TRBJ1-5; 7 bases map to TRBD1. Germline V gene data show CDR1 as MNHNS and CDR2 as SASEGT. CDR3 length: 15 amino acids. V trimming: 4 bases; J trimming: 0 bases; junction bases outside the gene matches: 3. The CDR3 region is CASSVTGLSNQPQHF. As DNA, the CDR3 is TGTGCCAGCAGTGTGACAGGGCTTAGCAATCAGCCCCAGCATTTT.

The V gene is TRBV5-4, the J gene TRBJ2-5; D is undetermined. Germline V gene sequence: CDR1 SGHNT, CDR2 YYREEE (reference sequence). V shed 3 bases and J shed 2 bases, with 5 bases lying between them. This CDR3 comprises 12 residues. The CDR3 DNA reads TGTGCCAGCAGCTCGTGGCAAGAGACCCAGTACTTC. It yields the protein CASSSWQETQYF.

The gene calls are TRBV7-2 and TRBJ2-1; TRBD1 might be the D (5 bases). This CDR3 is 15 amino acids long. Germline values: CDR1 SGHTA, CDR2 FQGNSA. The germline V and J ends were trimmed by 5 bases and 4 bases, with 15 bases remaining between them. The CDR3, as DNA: TGTGCCAGCAGCGCCCCCTCGCAGGGTTACAATGAGCAGTTCTTC. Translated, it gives CASSAPSQGYNEQFF.

Written as DNA, the CDR3 is TGTGCCAGCAGCTTAGGGACAGGGCCTCCGAACTATGGCTACACCTTC. Protein product: CASSLGTGPPNYGYTF. V usage is TRBV11-2 and J usage is TRBJ1-2, with TRBD1 identical over 8 bases. CDR1 SGHAT and CDR2 FQNNGV come from the germline V gene. Trimming at V came to 1 base and at J to 2 bases, leaving 6 bases not matched to a gene. The length of the CDR3 is 16 residues. Complete variable domain (other parts from reference TRBV11-2 and TRBJ1-2): EAGVAQSPRYKIIEKRQSVAFWCNPISGHATLYWYQQILGQGPKLLIQFQNNGVVDDSQLPKDRFSAERLKGVDSTLKIQPAKLEDSAVYLCASSLGTGPPNYGYTFGSGTRLTVV.

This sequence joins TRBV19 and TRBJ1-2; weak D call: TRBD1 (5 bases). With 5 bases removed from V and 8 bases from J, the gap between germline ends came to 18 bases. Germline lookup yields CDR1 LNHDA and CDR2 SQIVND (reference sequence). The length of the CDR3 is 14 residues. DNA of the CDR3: TGTGCCAGTAGTTGGGGCAGAAGAGGAGGGGGCTACACCTTC. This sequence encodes CASSWGRRGGGYTF.

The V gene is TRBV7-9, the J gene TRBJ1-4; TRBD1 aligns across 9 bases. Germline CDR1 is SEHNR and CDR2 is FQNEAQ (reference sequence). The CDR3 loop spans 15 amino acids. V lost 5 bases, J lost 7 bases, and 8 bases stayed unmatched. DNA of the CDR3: TGTGCCAGCAGCCGGGCCGGGACAGGGATTGAAAAACTGTTTTTT. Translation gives CASSRAGTGIEKLFF.

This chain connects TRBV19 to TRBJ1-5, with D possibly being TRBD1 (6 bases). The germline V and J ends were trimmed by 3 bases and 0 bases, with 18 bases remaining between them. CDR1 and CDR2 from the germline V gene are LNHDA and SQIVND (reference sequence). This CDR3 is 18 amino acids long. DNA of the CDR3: TGTGCCAGTAGTATGGGGGCACCTATCCAAAATAGCAATCAGCCCCAGCATTTT. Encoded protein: CASSMGAPIQNSNQPQHF. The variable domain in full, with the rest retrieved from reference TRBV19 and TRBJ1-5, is DGGITQSPKYLFRKEGQNVTLSCEQNLNHDAMYWYRQDPGQGLRLIYYSQIVNDFQKGDIAEGYSVSREKKESFPLTVTSAQKNPTAFYLCASSMGAPIQNSNQPQHFGDGTRLSIL.

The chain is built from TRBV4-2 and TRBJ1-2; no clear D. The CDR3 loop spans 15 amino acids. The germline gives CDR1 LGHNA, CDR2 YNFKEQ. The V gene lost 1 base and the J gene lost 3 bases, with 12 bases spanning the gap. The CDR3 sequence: CASSQVEYLDYGYTF. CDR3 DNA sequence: TGTGCCAGCAGCCAAGTGGAGTATTTGGACTATGGCTACACCTTC.

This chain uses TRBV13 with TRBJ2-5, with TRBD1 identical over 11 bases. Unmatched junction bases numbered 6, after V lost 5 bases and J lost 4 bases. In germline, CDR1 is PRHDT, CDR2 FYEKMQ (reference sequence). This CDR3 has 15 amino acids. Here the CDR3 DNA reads TGTGCCAGCAGCCCCAGGACAGGGGGCGTAGAGACCCAGTACTTC. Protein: CASSPRTGGVETQYF.

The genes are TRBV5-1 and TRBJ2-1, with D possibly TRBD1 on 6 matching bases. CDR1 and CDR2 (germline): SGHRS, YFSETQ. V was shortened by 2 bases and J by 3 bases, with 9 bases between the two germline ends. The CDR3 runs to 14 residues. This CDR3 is CASSFRTDYNEQFF. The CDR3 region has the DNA TGCGCCAGCAGCTTTCGGACAGACTACAATGAGCAGTTCTTC. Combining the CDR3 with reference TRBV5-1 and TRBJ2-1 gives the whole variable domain KAGVTQTPRYLIKTRGQQVTLSCSPISGHRSVSWYQQTPGQGLQFLFEYFSETQRNKGNFPGRFSGRQFSNSRSEMNVSTLELGDSALYLCASSFRTDYNEQFFGPGTRLTVL.

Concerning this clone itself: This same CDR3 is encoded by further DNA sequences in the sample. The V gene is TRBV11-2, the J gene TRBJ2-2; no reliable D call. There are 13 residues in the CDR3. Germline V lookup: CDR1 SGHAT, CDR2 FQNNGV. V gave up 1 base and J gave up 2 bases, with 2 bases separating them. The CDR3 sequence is CASSLANTGELFF. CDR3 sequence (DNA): TGTGCCAGCAGCTTAGCCAACACCGGGGAGCTGTTTTTT.

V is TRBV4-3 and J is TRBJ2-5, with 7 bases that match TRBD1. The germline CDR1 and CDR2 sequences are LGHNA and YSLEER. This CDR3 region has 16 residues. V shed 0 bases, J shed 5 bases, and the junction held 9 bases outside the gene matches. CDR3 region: CASSQDEGALGETQYF. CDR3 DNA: TGCGCCAGCAGCCAAGATGAGGGGGCTCTGGGGGAGACCCAGTACTTC.

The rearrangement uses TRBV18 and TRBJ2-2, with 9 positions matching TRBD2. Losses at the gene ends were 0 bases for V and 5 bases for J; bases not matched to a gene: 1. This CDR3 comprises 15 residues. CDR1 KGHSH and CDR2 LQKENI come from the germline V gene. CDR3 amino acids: CASSPPRGGTGELFF. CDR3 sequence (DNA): TGTGCCAGCTCACCACCGCGGGGGGGGACCGGGGAGCTGTTTTTT.

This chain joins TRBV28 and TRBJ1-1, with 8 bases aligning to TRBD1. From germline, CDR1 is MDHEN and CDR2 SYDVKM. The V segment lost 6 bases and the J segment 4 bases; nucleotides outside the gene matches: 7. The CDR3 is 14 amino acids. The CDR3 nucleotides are TGTGCCAGCAGGACCCAGGGGGCAAGCACTGAAGCTTTCTTT. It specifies CASRTQGASTEAFF.

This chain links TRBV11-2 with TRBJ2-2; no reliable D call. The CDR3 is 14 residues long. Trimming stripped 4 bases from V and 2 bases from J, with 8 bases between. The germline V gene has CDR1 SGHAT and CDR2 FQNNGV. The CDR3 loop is CASSSRINTGELFF. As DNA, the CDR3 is TGTGCCAGCAGCTCAAGGATAAACACCGGGGAGCTGTTTTTT.

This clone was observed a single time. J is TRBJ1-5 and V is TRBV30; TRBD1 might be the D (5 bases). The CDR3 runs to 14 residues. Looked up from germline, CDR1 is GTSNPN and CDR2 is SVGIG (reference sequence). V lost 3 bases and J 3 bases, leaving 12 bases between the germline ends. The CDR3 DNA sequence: TGTGCCTGGAGGCCGGCGGGGGACAATCAGCCCCAGCATTTT. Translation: CAWRPAGDNQPQHF.

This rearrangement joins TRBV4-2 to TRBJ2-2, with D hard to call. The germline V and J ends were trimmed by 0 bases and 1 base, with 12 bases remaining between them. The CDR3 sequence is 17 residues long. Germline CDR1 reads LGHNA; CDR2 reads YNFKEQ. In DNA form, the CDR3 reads TGTGCCAGCAGCCAAGAGGGCTTAATACAGAACACCGGGGAGCTGTTTTTT. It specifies CASSQEGLIQNTGELFF.

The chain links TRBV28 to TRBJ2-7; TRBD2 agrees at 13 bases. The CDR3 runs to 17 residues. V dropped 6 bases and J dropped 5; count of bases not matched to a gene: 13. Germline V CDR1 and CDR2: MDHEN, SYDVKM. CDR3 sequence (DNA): TGTGCCAGCAGCCGCCCACCGGGACTAGCGGGACGGCACGAGCAGTACTTC. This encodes CASSRPPGLAGRHEQYF.